The entry that follows covers one T cell receptor beta chain sequence. The entry originates in a study of blood T cells in healthy people across ages. The use of a sample-barcoded 5' primer and a J-beta primer mix characterized a second PCR of roughly 6 to 11 cycles. MiXCR, run by TCRdb on the 5' RACE reads, gives a single entry per CDR3 protein. In the table there are approximately 580,000 distinct CDR3 sequences, about 25% of which are singletons. Healthy Caucasians from Russia aged about 6 to 90 served as donors. Extracted total RNA amounted to at least 5.5 micrograms for each sample. The same data also contributed to another study, on T cells of mothers and their children.

Input material: blood. The sequence came from a boy aged 10-17 years in good health.

The CDR3: CASGPGGGVSYNEQFF. CDR3 in DNA: TGCGCCAGCGGCCCAGGGGGTGGGGTCTCCTACAATGAGCAGTTCTTC. The gene calls are TRBV5-1 and TRBJ2-1; TRBD1 matches at 7 bases. The CDR3 loop spans 16 amino acids. J was trimmed by 0 bases and V by 7 bases; bases with no gene match: 10. CDR1 is SGHRS and CDR2 is YFSETQ in the germline V gene.